Below, one T cell receptor beta chain is given with its context. The record originates from a study of glioma-infiltrating T cells after dendritic cell vaccination. On the study more broadly: Autologous tumor lysate-pulsed dendritic cell vaccination was given between the early 2000s and the early 2010s. Monocyte-derived dendritic cells, cultured less than 9 days with IL-4 and GM-CSF, were pulsed with autologous tumor lysate.

Germline assignment: CDR1 MGHRA and CDR2 YSYEKL. CDR3 length: 14 amino acids. Between the trimmed V and J ends, which lost 4 bases and 7 bases, there was a span of 14 bases. Sequencing was performed with immunoSEQ multiplex PCR; in TCRdb, only in-frame clones are kept and a portion is missing. The data hold tens of thousands of clones, with roughly 90% observed a single time. The chain combines TRBV4-1 with TRBJ2-1; weak D call: TRBD1 (6 bases). This receptor was obtained from a human donor with glioblastoma. This material consisted of blood, taken before dendritic cell vaccination. CDR3 bases: TGCGCCAGCAGCCCCGGGCAGGGGAAGAATGAGCAGTTCTTC. It translates to CASSPGQGKNEQFF.